Following are 13 T cell receptor beta chains from one sample sequenced in a study of T cell clonality in common variable immunodeficiency. Clones were sequenced by immunoSEQ multiplex PCR, and TCRdb holds only the in-frame ones, with some missing. Altogether roughly 60,000 clones were found in the sample, and no singletons occur. The sample taken for sequencing was peripheral blood mononuclear cells. Receptors were obtained from a person between 18 and 75 years old in good health.

At least ten counts were recorded for this clone. The DNA ends 3 residues before the CDR3 does, and the rest of the CDR3 is filled in from the germline J gene. The rearrangement joins TRBV12-3 or TRBV12-4 to TRBJ2-3; TRBD2 matches at 13 bases. Trimming took 6 bases from V and 3 from J; bases not matched to a gene: 9. CDR3 size: 17 residues. Incomplete CDR3 DNA: TGTGCCAGCAGCAGTCGACTAGCGGGAGGTTTAACAGATACG. It encodes CASSSRLAGGLTDT. The CDR3, in full, reads CASSSRLAGGLTDTQYF.

At least ten counts were recorded for this clone. The CDR3 end is not reached by the read, which stops 3 residues before it; the germline J gene fills it in. This chain uses TRBV20-1 with TRBJ1-1; a weak D match, TRBD1 (5 bases). CDR3 length: 13 residues. V gave up 4 bases and J gave up 1 base, with 10 bases separating them. CDR1 and CDR2 (germline): DFQATT, SNEGSKA (reference sequence). The CDR3 sequence is CSAIKDTNTEAFF. The CDR3 DNA, read in part, is TGCAGTGCTATAAAGGACACGAACACTGAA.

Many counts were recorded for this clone. The CDR3 end lies 3 residues beyond the end of the read and is filled in from the germline J gene. The chain recombines TRBV20-1 with TRBJ1-6; 7 bases match TRBD1. CDR3 length: 15 amino acids. Germline CDR1 and CDR2: DFQATT and SNEGSKA (reference sequence). The V gene end was trimmed by 5 bases and the J gene end by 4 bases; junction bases not matched to a gene: 8. Partial CDR3 DNA: TGCAGTGCTCCAAACGACAGGGTGTATAATTCACCC. Its protein is CSAPNDRVYNSP. The entire CDR3 is CSAPNDRVYNSPLHF.

This clone was detected many times. The sequenced fragment ends 3 residues before the CDR3 boundary, so the rest is inferred from the germline J gene. The genes are TRBV13 and TRBJ2-1; 7 nucleotides line up with TRBD1. The length of the CDR3 is 15 residues. CDR1 and CDR2 (germline): PRHDT, FYEKMQ (reference sequence). The trim removed 5 bases at V and 3 bases at J, leaving 7 bases unmatched. The sequenced part of the CDR3 DNA is TGTGCCAGCAGCGCAACAGGGGAGAACTACAATGAG. This translates into CASSATGENYNE. The whole CDR3 sequence reads CASSATGENYNEQFF.

This clone was counted many times. The read ends 3 residues before the CDR3 terminus; that terminus is restored from the germline J gene. The chain recombines TRBV20-1 with TRBJ2-1; D gene uncertain. The CDR3 has 14 amino acids. Trimming removed 5 bases from V and 3 bases from J, with 14 bases in between. Germline V lookup: CDR1 DFQATT, CDR2 SNEGSKA (reference sequence). CDR3 amino acids: CSADNPGLYNEQFF. The DNA read from the CDR3 is TGCAGTGCTGACAACCCCGGTCTCTACAATGAG.

This clone was seen at least ten times. Coverage ceases 3 residues before the CDR3 finishes, and the germline J gene fills in the end. The gene calls are TRBV28 and TRBJ2-5, with 8 positions matching TRBD2. The CDR3 is 14 residues long. The V gene's germline CDR1 is MDHEN and CDR2 SYDVKM. The J segment lost 5 bases and the V segment lost 5 bases, leaving 7 bases of the junction unmatched. CDR3 DNA (partial): TGTGCCAGCAGTCCCGGGACTAGTCTTGAGACC. Its protein product is CASSPGTSLET. The CDR3, in full, reads CASSPGTSLETQYF.

This clone appeared many times. The observed sequence ends 3 residues before the CDR3 terminus, with the missing tail filled in from the germline J gene. The chain joins TRBV5-6 to TRBJ2-3; 10 nucleotides line up with TRBD2. The V gene's germline CDR1 is SGHDT and CDR2 YYEEEE. The CDR3 spans 13 residues. The V segment lost 4 bases and the J segment 4 bases; nucleotides outside the gene matches: 0. CDR3 sequence reads: CASSGLAADTQYF. The part of the CDR3 DNA that was read is TGTGCCAGCAGCGGACTAGCGGCAGATACG.

This clone was counted ten times or more. The observed sequence ends 3 residues before the CDR3 terminus, with the missing tail filled in from the germline J gene. The chain recombines TRBV30 with TRBJ2-3; perhaps TRBD2 as D (7 bases). The length of the CDR3 is 19 residues. V was clipped by 1 base and J by 0 bases, with 23 bases between them. The germline CDR1 and CDR2 sequences are GTSNPN and SVGIG (reference sequence). The CDR3: CAWSAEGGLLGVSTDTQYF. The part of the CDR3 DNA that was read is TGTGCCTGGAGTGCGGAGGGGGGGCTTTTAGGGGTTAGCACAGATACG.

This clone was seen many times. Read sequence stops 3 residues before the CDR3 end, and the germline J gene provides the missing end. The rearrangement links TRBV2 to TRBJ1-2; D uncertain. Germline V gene data show CDR1 as SNHLY and CDR2 as FYNNEI. With 6 bases removed from V and 2 bases from J, the gap between germline ends came to 10 bases. There are 13 residues in the CDR3. The DNA read from the CDR3 is TGTGCCAGCAGAGACACCCCCAACTATGGC. Encoded protein: CASRDTPNYG. The whole CDR3 sequence is CASRDTPNYGYTF.

This clone was counted many times. Read sequence stops 3 residues before the CDR3 end, and the germline J gene provides the missing end. The chain has TRBV27 and TRBJ1-6; D remains unclear. V gave up 2 bases and J gave up 7 bases, with 6 bases separating them. The CDR3 length is 13 residues. Germline assignment: CDR1 MNHEY and CDR2 SMNVEV (reference sequence). The sequenced CDR3 bases are TGTGCCAGCAGTTTAACGCGGAATTCACCC. Translation gives CASSLTRNSP. The complete CDR3 sequence is CASSLTRNSPLHF.

This clone was found many times. The sequenced CDR3 bases are TGCGCCAGCAGCTTGGCTGCGGGAGGGCCGGCCGGGGAG. Translated, it gives CASSLAAGGPAGE. In full, the CDR3 reads CASSLAAGGPAGELFF. This sequence joins TRBV5-1 and TRBJ2-2, with 9 bases aligning to TRBD2. Read sequence stops 3 residues before the CDR3 end, and the germline J gene provides the missing end. This CDR3 contains 16 residues. The V and J ends lost 0 bases and 6 bases, in that order; junction bases with no gene match: 6. Germline-derived CDR1 and CDR2 are SGHRS and YFSETQ.

This clone showed up many times. The read halts 3 residues ahead of the CDR3 end, with the missing end drawn from the germline J gene. The chain couples TRBV12-3 or TRBV12-4 to TRBJ2-3, with TRBD1 matching 10 bases. The CDR3 spans 16 residues. The junction had 5 bases not matched to a gene; V was cut back by 2 bases and J by 3 bases. The CDR3 loop is CASSLRDRGRTDTQYF. The CDR3 DNA, read in part, is TGTGCCAGCAGTTTACGCGACAGGGGGCGAACAGATACG.

In its sample, this clone was seen many times. The CDR3 extends 3 residues past the end of the read, so its final part is completed from the germline J gene. The chain carries TRBV13 and TRBJ2-1, with TRBD2 matching over 8 bases. CDR1 and CDR2 from the germline V gene are PRHDT and FYEKMQ (reference sequence). The CDR3 is 15 residues long. V was pared by 2 bases and J by 7 bases, with 7 bases of the junction left unmatched. CDR3 in amino acids: CASSLRTSPANEQFF. CDR3 bases read: TGTGCCAGCAGCTTACGGACTAGCCCTGCGAATGAG.